The T cell receptor (beta chain) under discussion was sequenced for a study of OX40 agonist ivuxolimab in advanced cancers. Across the whole study: Partial responses were seen in three patients, one with hepatocellular carcinoma and two with cutaneous melanoma. Whole-study results and caveats: Clones of CD4+ and CD8+ blood T cells grew by week 6 at doses of 0.1 to 3.0 mg/kg.

Deletions cut 5 bases from V and 12 bases from J, with 14 bases between. CDR1 is SEHNR and CDR2 is FQNEAQ in the germline V gene (reference sequence). CDR3 length: 11 amino acids. Remarks on this clone: No antigen is known for it.

Exclusion applied to patients with autoimmune disease history or systemic immunosuppression. Profiled with immunoSEQ multiplex PCR; TCRdb holds only in-frame clones, not every one. The profile shows 50,000 to 80,000 clones, about 90% of them singletons. The sequencing here drew on CD4+ or CD8+ T cells sorted from blood, taken in a trial of the OX40 agonist ivuxolimab. This TCR was sampled from an adult with an advanced solid tumor such as melanoma, head and neck, liver or kidney cancer. The chain combines TRBV7-9 with TRBJ2-7; D gene uncertain. CDR3 region: CASSLRTGWYF. The CDR3 DNA reads TGTGCCAGCAGCCTCCGGACCGGGTGGTACTTC.